This T cell receptor beta chain was retrieved from a study of cytomegalovirus exposure and HLA in healthy donors. Overall study results and limits: Fewer N-insertions than the approximately 700-donor mean were reportedly shown by an Asian-associated ancestry cluster in a later analysis.

60 Vbeta and 13 Jbeta primers were used in PCR. Measured with immunoSEQ multiplex PCR; TCRdb has only the in-frame clones, and not every one. Of 140,000 to 150,000 clones in the sample, about three quarters were seen once. Germline CDR1 and CDR2: SGHTA and FQGNSA. Trimming cost V 5 bases and J 0 bases, with 8 bases left between them. The length of the CDR3 is 14 residues. As for this clone: Its antigen remains unknown.

This clonotype was sampled from a man aged 35-49 years in good health and CMV-seropositive. The genes are TRBV7-2 and TRBJ1-5, with TRBD1 as a possible D gene (6 bases). Sequenced: PBMCs. CDR3 residues: CASSRDNSNQPQHF. CDR3 DNA sequence: TGTGCCAGCAGCCGGGACAATAGCAATCAGCCCCAGCATTTT. Complete variable domain (other parts from reference TRBV7-2 and TRBJ1-5): GAGVSQSPSNKVTEKGKDVELRCDPISGHTALYWYRQSLGQGLEFLIYFQGNSAPDKSGLPSDRFSAERTGGSVSTLTIQRTQQEDSAVYLCASSRDNSNQPQHFGDGTRLSIL.